This T cell receptor beta chain appears in the sequencing data of a study of blood T cell repertoires in COVID-19. The data were produced by immunoSEQ multiplex PCR, yet TCRdb's version contains in-frame clones alone and is incomplete. The repertoire holds 78,000 or so clones, with approximately 83% as singletons. V lost 9 bases and J lost 1, with 6 bases in between. Germline CDR1 is MNHEY and CDR2 is SVGAGI. The CDR3 runs to 12 residues. The specimen sequenced was peripheral blood. This clonotype was sampled from a woman aged 55-70 years with acute or convalescent COVID-19. The V gene is TRBV6-5, the J gene TRBJ2-2; a weak D match, TRBD1 (5 bases). Here the CDR3 reads CASRGNTGELFF. DNA for the CDR3: TGTGCCAGTAGGGGGAACACCGGGGAGCTGTTTTTT.